This T cell receptor beta chain was observed in a study of T cells in Graves' hyperthyroidism and ophthalmopathy. RNA transcripts yielded amplified TCR beta CDR3 regions. When the TCR CDR3 underwent first-round RT-PCR, the HTBI primer set was used. In TCRdb, the multiplex PCR reads were re-called with MiXCR into one record per CDR3 protein. The sample records hundreds of thousands of distinct CDR3 sequences, roughly 14% being singletons. Germline loops: CDR1 ENHRY, CDR2 SYGVKD. This CDR3 contains 15 residues. Trimming stripped 0 bases from V and 2 bases from J, with 11 bases between. The origin of this receptor is a man aged 18 to 35 with Graves' ophthalmopathy. The sample taken for sequencing was blood. J is TRBJ2-7 and V is TRBV10-3; possibly TRBD1 for D (5 bases). CDR3 in amino acids: CAISESGRGAYEQYF. As DNA, the CDR3 is TGTGCCATCAGTGAGTCGGGTAGGGGTGCCTACGAGCAGTACTTC.